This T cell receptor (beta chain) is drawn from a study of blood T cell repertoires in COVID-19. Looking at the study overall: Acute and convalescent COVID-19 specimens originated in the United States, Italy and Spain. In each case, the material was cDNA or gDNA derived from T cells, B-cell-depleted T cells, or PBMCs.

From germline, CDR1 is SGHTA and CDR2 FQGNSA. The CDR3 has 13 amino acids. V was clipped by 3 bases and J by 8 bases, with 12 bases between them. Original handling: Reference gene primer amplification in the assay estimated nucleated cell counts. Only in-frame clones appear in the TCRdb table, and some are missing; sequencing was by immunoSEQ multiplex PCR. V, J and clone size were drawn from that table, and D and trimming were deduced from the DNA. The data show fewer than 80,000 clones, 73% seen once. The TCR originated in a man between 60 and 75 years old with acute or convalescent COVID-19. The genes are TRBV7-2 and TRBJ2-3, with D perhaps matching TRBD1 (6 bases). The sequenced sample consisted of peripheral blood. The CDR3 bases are TGTGCCAGCAGCTTGTCAGGGGTGGGTACGCAGTATTTT. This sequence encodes CASSLSGVGTQYF. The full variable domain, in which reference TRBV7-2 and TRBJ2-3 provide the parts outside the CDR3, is GAGVSQSPSNKVTEKGKDVELRCDPISGHTALYWYRQSLGQGLEFLIYFQGNSAPDKSGLPSDRFSAERTGGSVSTLTIQRTQQEDSAVYLCASSLSGVGTQYFGPGTRLTVL.